Below, 6 T cell receptor beta chains from the same sample are listed, as sequenced in a study of OX40 agonist ivuxolimab in advanced cancers. Measured with immunoSEQ multiplex PCR; TCRdb has only the in-frame clones, and not every one. The data hold over 65,000 clones, with around 93% observed a single time. Sequenced here: CD4+ or CD8+ T cells sorted from blood, sampled in a trial of the OX40 agonist ivuxolimab. The receptors were gathered from an adult with an advanced solid tumor such as melanoma, head and neck, liver or kidney cancer.

The V and J genes are TRBV28 and TRBJ2-2; D remains ambiguous. Germline lookup yields CDR1 MDHEN and CDR2 SYDVKM. Trimming left V 3 bases short and J 6 bases short, with 11 bases between. This CDR3 spans 14 amino acids. For the CDR3, the DNA is TGTGCCAGCAGTTTCCAGCGAACCTCCGGGGAGCTGTTTTTT. It specifies CASSFQRTSGELFF. Complete variable domain (other parts from reference TRBV28 and TRBJ2-2): DVKVTQSSRYLVKRTGEKVFLECVQDMDHENMFWYRQDPGLGLRLIYFSYDVKMKEKGDIPEGYSVSREKKERFSLILESASTNQTSMYLCASSFQRTSGELFFGEGSRLTVL.

The J gene is TRBJ2-3, the V gene TRBV30, with 7 positions matching TRBD2. V was pared by 1 base and J by 4 bases, with 2 bases of the junction left unmatched. Germline loops: CDR1 GTSNPN, CDR2 SVGIG (reference sequence). The CDR3 extends over 13 amino acids. CDR3 sequence: CAWSGLAPDTQYF. The CDR3 coding sequence is TGTGCCTGGAGTGGACTAGCTCCAGATACGCAGTATTTT.

The chain joins TRBV11-2 to TRBJ2-2; 11 bases are shared with TRBD2. J was trimmed by 3 bases and V by 4 bases; bases with no gene match: 4. There are 16 residues in the CDR3. The V gene's germline CDR1 is SGHAT and CDR2 FQNNGV. The CDR3 DNA is TGTGCCAGCAGCTATAGCGGGAGGGTCGACACCGGGGAGCTGTTTTTT. This translates into CASSYSGRVDTGELFF.

This chain joins TRBV10-3 and TRBJ2-3, with TRBD1 matching 10 bases. Germline V gene lookup returns CDR1 ENHRY and CDR2 SYGVKD. The trim removed 4 bases at V and 1 base at J, leaving 2 bases unmatched. CDR3 size: 15 residues. CDR3 loop: CAISGTGGRTDTQYF. The CDR3 nucleotides are TGTGCCATCAGTGGGACAGGGGGGCGCACAGATACGCAGTATTTT.

V is TRBV7-2 and J is TRBJ1-5; the D gene is possibly TRBD1 (5 bases). The CDR3 consists of 16 residues. V lost 7 bases and J lost 5, with 21 bases in between. CDR1 and CDR2 (germline): SGHTA, FQGNSA. CDR3 in DNA: TGTGCCAGCACCGAACACGGGCCAGGGAATGATCAGCCCCAGCATTTT. Amino acid sequence: CASTEHGPGNDQPQHF.

This chain uses TRBV7-9 with TRBJ2-7; D remains unclear. The CDR3 loop spans 13 amino acids. Germline values: CDR1 SEHNR, CDR2 FQNEAQ (reference sequence). V shed 2 bases and J shed 4 bases, with 9 bases lying between them. CDR3 nucleotide sequence: TGTGCCAGCAGCTTATATACGAGTTACGAGCAGTACTTC. Translating gives CASSLYTSYEQYF.